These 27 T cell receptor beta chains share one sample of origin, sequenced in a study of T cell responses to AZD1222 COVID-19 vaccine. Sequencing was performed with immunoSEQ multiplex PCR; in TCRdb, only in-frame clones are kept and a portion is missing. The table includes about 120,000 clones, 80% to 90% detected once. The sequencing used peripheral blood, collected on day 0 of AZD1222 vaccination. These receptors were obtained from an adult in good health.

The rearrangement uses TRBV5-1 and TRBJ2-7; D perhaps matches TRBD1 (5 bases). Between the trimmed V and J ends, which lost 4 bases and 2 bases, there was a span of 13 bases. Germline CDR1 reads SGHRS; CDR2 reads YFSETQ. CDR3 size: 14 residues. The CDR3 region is CASSMVGRAYEQYF. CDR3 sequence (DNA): TGCGCCAGCAGCATGGTTGGCAGGGCCTACGAGCAGTACTTC.

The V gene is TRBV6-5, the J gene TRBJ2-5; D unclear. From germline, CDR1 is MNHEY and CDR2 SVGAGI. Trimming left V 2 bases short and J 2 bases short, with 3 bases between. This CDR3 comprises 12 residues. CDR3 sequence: CASSYRQETQYF. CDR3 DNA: TGTGCCAGCAGTTACAGGCAAGAGACCCAGTACTTC.

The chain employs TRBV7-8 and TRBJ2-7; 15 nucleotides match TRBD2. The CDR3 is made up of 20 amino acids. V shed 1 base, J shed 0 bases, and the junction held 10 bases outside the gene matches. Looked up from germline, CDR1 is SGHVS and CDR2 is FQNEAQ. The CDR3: CASSLVHGTSGRLSSYEQYF. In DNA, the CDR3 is TGTGCCAGCAGCTTAGTACACGGGACTAGCGGGAGGCTTAGCTCCTACGAGCAGTACTTC. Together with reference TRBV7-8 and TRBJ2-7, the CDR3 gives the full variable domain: GAGVSQSPRYKVAKRGQDVALRCDPISGHVSLFWYQQALGQGPEFLTYFQNEAQLDKSGLPSDRFFAERPEGSVSTLKIQRTQQEDSAVYLCASSLVHGTSGRLSSYEQYFGPGTRLTVT.

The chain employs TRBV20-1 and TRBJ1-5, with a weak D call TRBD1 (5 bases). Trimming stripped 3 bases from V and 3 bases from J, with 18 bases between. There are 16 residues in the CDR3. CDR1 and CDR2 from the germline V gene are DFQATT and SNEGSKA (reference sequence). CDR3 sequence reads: CSASSGPGGSNQPQHF. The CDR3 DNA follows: TGCAGTGCTAGTTCCGGGCCTGGGGGTTCCAATCAGCCCCAGCATTTT.

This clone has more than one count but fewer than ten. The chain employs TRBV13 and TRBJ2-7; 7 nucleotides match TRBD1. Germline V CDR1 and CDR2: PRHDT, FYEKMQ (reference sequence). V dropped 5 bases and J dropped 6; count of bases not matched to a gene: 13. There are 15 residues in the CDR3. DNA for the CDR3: TGTGCCAGCAGCGAAGAGGGGGCGGTAGGCTCCGAGCAGTACTTC. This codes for CASSEEGAVGSEQYF.

The CDR3 coding sequence is TGCGCCAGCAGCCTTCAGACAGGGACCGAGCAGTACTTC. It is translated as CASSLQTGTEQYF. The V and J genes are TRBV4-3 and TRBJ2-7; 7 bases agree with TRBD1. Germline V lookup: CDR1 LGHNA, CDR2 YSLEER. With 4 bases clipped from V and 6 bases from J, the junction kept 6 bases outside the gene matches. The CDR3 contains 13 residues.

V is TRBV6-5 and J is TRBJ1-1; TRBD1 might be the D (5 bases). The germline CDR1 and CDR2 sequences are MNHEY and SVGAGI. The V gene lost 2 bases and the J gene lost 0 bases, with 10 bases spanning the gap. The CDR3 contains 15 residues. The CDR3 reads CASSYIQGMNTEAFF. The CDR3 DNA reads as TGTGCCAGCAGTTACATCCAGGGCATGAACACTGAAGCTTTCTTT.

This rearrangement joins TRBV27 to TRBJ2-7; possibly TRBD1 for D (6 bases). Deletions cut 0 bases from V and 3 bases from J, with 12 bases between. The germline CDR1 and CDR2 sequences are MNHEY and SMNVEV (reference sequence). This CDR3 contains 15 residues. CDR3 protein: CASSLSTGHFYEQYF. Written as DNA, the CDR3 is TGTGCCAGCAGTTTATCGACGGGACACTTCTACGAGCAGTACTTC.

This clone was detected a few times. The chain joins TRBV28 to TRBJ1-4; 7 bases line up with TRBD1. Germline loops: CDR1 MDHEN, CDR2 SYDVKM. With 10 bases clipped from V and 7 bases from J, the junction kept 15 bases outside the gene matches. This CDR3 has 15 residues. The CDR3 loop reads CATEGAGVPGEKLFF. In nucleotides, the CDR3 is TGTGCCACCGAGGGGGCAGGGGTGCCGGGTGAAAAACTGTTTTTT.

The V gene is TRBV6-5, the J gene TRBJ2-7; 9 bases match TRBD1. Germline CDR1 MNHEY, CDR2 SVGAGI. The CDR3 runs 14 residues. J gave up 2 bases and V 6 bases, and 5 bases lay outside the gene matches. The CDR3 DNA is TGTGCCAGCAGGGGGGACAGGGCAGCCTACGAGCAGTACTTC. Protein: CASRGDRAAYEQYF.

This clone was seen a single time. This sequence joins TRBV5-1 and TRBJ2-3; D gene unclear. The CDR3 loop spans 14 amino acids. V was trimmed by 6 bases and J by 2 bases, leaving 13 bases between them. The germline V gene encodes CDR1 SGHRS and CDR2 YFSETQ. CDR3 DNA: TGCGCCAGCAAATGGGCCGAGAACACAGATACGCAGTATTTT. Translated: CASKWAENTDTQYF. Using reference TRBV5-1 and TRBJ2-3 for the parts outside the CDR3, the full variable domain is KAGVTQTPRYLIKTRGQQVTLSCSPISGHRSVSWYQQTPGQGLQFLFEYFSETQRNKGNFPGRFSGRQFSNSRSEMNVSTLELGDSALYLCASKWAENTDTQYFGPGTRLTVL.

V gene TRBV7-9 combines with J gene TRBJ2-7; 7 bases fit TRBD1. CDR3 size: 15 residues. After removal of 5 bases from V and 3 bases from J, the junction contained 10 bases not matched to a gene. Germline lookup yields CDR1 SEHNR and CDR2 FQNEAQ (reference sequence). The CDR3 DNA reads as TGTGCCAGCAGCCAAGGACAGGTTTGGGTCTACGAGCAGTACTTC. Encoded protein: CASSQGQVWVYEQYF. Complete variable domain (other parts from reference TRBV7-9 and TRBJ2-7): DTGVSQNPRHKITKRGQNVTFRCDPISEHNRLYWYRQTLGQGPEFLTYFQNEAQLEKSRLLSDRFSAERPKGSFSTLEIQRTEQGDSAMYLCASSQGQVWVYEQYFGPGTRLTVT.

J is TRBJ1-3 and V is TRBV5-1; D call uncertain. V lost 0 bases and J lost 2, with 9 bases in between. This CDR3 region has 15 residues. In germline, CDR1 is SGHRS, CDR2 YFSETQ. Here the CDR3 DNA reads TGCGCCAGCAGCTTGGGATCGGTAACTGGAAACACCATATATTTT. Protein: CASSLGSVTGNTIYF.

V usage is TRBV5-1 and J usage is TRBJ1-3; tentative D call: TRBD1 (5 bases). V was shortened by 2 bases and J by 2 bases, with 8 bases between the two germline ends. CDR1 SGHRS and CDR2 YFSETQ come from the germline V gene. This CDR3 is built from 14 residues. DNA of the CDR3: TGCGCCAGCAGCTTACTGGGGGCTGGAAACACCATATATTTT. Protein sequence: CASSLLGAGNTIYF.

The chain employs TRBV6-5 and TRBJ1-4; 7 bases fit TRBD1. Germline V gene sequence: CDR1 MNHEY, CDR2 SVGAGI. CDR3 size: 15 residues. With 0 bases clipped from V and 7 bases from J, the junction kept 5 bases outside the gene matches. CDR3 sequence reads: CASSYSSNRGEKLFF. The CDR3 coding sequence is TGTGCCAGCAGTTACTCCTCAAACAGGGGTGAAAAACTGTTTTTT.

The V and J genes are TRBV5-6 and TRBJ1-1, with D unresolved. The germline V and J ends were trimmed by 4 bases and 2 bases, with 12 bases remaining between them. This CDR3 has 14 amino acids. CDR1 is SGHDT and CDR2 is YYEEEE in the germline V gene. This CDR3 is CASSVRSPNTEAFF. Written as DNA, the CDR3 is TGTGCCAGCAGCGTCAGAAGTCCAAACACTGAAGCTTTCTTT.

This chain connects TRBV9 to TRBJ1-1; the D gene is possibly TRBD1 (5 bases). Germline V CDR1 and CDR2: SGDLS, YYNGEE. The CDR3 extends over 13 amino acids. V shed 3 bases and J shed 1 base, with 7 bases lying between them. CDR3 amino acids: CASSEGWNTEAFF. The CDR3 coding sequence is TGTGCCAGCAGCGAGGGGTGGAACACTGAAGCTTTCTTT.

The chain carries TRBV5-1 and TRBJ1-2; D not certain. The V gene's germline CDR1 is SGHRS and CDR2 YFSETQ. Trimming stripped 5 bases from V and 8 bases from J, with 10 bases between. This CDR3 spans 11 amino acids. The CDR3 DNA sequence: TGCGCCAGCAGGAATATGGGGGGCTACACCTTC. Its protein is CASRNMGGYTF.

The CDR3 coding sequence is TGTGCCTGCCTAGGTATTTGGGGAAACACCATATATTTT. Its translation: CACLGIWGNTIYF. The rearrangement uses TRBV21-1 and TRBJ1-3. TRBV21-1 is deemed a pseudogene. This CDR3 comprises 13 residues.

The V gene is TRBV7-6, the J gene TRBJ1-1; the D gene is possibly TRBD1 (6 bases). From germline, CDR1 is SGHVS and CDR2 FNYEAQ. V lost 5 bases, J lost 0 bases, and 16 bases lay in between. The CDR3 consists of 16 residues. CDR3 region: CASSIEVGGMNTEAFF. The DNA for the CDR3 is TGTGCCAGCAGCATAGAAGTCGGGGGCATGAACACTGAAGCTTTCTTT.

This chain's CDR3 is CASSPGLVTYEQYF. The DNA of the CDR3 is TGTGCCAGCAGCCCCGGACTCGTTACCTACGAGCAGTACTTC. V usage is TRBV7-8 and J usage is TRBJ2-7; TRBD2 might be the D (5 bases). V lost 5 bases and J 2 bases, leaving 13 bases between the germline ends. This CDR3 has 14 amino acids. Germline V gives CDR1 SGHVS, CDR2 FQNEAQ.

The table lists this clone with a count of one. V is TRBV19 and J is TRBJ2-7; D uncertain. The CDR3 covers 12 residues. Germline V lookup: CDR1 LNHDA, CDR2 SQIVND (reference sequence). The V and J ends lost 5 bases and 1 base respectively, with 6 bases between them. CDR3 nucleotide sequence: TGTGCCAGTAGTCTAAAATCCTACGAGCAGTACTTC. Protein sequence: CASSLKSYEQYF.

CDR3 nucleotide sequence: TGTGCCAGCAGCCGACAGCGCAACTCCTACGAGCAGTACTTC. It specifies CASSRQRNSYEQYF. The gene calls are TRBV11-3 and TRBJ2-7; perhaps TRBD1 as D (5 bases). The CDR3 length is 14 residues. The V and J ends lost 5 bases and 0 bases respectively, with 11 bases between them. Germline CDR1 and CDR2: SGHNT and YENEEA.

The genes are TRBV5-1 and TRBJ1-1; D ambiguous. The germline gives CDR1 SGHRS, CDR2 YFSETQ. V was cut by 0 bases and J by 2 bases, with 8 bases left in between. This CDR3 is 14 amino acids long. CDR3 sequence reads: CASSLAESNTEAFF. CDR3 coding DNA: TGCGCCAGCAGCTTGGCGGAGAGCAACACTGAAGCTTTCTTT.

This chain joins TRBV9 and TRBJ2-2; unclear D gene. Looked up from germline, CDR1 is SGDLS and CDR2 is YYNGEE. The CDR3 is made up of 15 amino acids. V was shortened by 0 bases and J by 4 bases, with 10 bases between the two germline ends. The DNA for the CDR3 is TGTGCCAGCAGCGTAGAGGCCCAAATCACCGGGGAGCTGTTTTTT. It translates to CASSVEAQITGELFF. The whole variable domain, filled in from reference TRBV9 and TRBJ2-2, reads DSGVTQTPKHLITATGQRVTLRCSPRSGDLSVYWYQQSLDQGLQFLIQYYNGEERAKGNILERFSAQQFPDLHSELNLSSLELGDSALYFCASSVEAQITGELFFGEGSRLTVL.

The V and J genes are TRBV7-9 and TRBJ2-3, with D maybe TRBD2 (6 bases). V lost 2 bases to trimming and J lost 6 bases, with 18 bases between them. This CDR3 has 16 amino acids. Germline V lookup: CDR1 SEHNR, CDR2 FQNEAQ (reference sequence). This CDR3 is CASSLRSGVAADTQYF. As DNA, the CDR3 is TGTGCCAGCAGCTTAAGGTCGGGGGTCGCGGCGGATACGCAGTATTTT.

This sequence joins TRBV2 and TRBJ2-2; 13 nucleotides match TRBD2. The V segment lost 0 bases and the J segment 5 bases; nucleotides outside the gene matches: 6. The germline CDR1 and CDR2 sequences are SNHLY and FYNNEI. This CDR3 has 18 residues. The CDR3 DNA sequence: TGTGCCAGCAGTGAAGCGCAGGGACTAGCGGGATATACCGGGGAGCTGTTTTTT. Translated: CASSEAQGLAGYTGELFF.